The T cell receptor beta chain described here comes from a study of Ad26.COV2.S vaccination and SARS-CoV-2 variants. Study at large: Of the COV1001 trial arms, the Ad26.COV2.S arm included the donor.

Sequenced by immunoSEQ multiplex PCR; TCRdb stores in-frame clones only, minus some. The sample carries more than 300,000 clones, 85% to 90% recorded once. V lost 1 base, J lost 2 bases, and 14 bases lay in between. This CDR3 comprises 16 residues. The germline V gene encodes CDR1 SGHNT and CDR2 YENEEA. The treatment here: around 19 received Ad26.COV2.S at low or high dose, single or two shots; about 5 received placebo; per-sample allocation not given. Material that was analyzed had been drawn on day 63 after the first vaccine or placebo injection. The administered vaccine (an Ad26 vector) expressed Wuhan-strain SARS-CoV-2 spike.

This TCR was sampled from a person aged 18 to 59 who received the Ad26.COV2.S COVID-19 vaccine or a placebo. Material: peripheral blood, obtained in a trial of Ad26.COV2.S vaccine versus placebo. This chain connects TRBV11-3 to TRBJ1-1, with D unclear. CDR3 in amino acids: CASSLVRVVGNTEAFF. In DNA form, the CDR3 reads TGTGCCAGCAGCTTAGTCAGAGTAGTTGGCAACACTGAAGCTTTCTTT. Variable domain in full (rest from reference TRBV11-3 and TRBJ1-1): EAGVVQSPRYKIIEKKQPVAFWCNPISGHNTLYWYLQNLGQGPELLIRYENEEAVDDSQLPKDRFSAERLKGVDSTLKIQPAELGDSAVYLCASSLVRVVGNTEAFFGQGTRLTVV.